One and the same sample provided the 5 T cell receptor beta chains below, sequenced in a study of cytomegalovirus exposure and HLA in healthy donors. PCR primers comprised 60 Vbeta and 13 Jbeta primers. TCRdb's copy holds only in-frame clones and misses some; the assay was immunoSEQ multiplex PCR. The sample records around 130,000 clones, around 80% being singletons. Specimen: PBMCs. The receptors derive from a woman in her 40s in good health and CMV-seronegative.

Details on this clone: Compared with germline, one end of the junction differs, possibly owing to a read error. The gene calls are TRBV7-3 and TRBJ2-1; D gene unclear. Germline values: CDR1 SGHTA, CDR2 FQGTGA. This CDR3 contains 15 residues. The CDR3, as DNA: TGTACCAGCAGCTTAGGGCAGGCCTCCTACAATGAGCAGTTCTTC. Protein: CTSSLGQASYNEQFF.

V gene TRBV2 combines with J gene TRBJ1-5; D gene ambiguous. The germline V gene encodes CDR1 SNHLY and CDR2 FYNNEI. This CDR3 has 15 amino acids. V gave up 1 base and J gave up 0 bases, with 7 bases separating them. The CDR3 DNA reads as TGTGCCAGCAGTGAAGAGCATATTAGCAATCAGCCCCAGCATTTT. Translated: CASSEEHISNQPQHF.

The CDR3 bases are TGTGCCAGCAGCGTAGCTTTAATGGGACAGGGTGGTGAAGCTTTCTTT. This sequence encodes CASSVALMGQGGEAFF. The J gene is TRBJ1-1, the V gene TRBV9, with 9 nucleotides matching TRBD1. Germline V gene lookup returns CDR1 SGDLS and CDR2 YYNGEE. Trimming at V came to 0 bases and at J to 7 bases, leaving 10 bases not matched to a gene. The CDR3 runs to 16 residues.

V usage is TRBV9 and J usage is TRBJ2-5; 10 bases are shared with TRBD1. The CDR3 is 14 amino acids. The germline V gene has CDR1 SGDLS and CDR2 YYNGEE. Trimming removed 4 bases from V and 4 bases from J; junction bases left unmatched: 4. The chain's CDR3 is CASSTDRGLETQYF. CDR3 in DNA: TGTGCCAGCAGCACCGACAGGGGGCTAGAGACCCAGTACTTC.

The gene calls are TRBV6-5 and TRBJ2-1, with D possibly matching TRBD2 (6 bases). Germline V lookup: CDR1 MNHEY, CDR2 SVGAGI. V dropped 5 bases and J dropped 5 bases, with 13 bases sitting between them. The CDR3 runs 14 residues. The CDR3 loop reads CASSLRGLNNEQFF. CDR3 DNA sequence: TGTGCCAGCAGTCTACGGGGACTTAACAATGAGCAGTTCTTC.